Listed below are T cell receptor beta chains from one sample, sequenced in a study of cytomegalovirus exposure and HLA in healthy donors. TCRdb's copy holds only in-frame clones and misses some; the assay was immunoSEQ multiplex PCR. The sample records 150,000 to 250,000 clones, 84% being singletons. The material sequenced was PBMCs. Receptors originate from a woman under 40 in good health and CMV-seropositive. CDR3s include the opening cysteine and the closing phenylalanine or tryptophan. D genes are given only for firm matches. The size entry is marked missing in some rows and otherwise reads once, few, many or a size class.

NA | TRBJ2-7 | NA | TRBV2 | TGTGCCAGCGGCGGGCGAAGGGAGCAGTACTTC | CASGGRREQYF
few | TRBJ2-7 | NA | TRBV4-1 | TGCGCCAGCAGCCAGCCCCCGGGGGACGAGCAGTACTTC | CASSQPPGDEQYF
NA | TRBJ1-1 | TRBD1 | TRBV6-5 | TGTGCCAGCAGTTACGGGGACAGGGGCGCTGAAGCTTTCTTT | CASSYGDRGAEAFF
once | TRBJ1-4 | NA | TRBV7-2 | TGTGCCAGCAGCTTAGGTGTGGTCGGGGTTAATGAAAAACTGTTTTTT | CASSLGVVGVNEKLFF
NA | TRBJ1-3 | NA | TRBV29-1 | TGCAGCGTTGTTGGGCAGACTGGAAACACCATATATTTT | CSVVGQTGNTIYF
NA | TRBJ2-7 | TRBD2 | TRBV4-2 | TGTGCCAGCAGCCCGGGACTAGCGGGACCCTACGAGCAGTACTTC | CASSPGLAGPYEQYF
once | TRBJ2-5 | NA | TRBV5-4 | TGTGCCAGCAGCTTGGGGGCTTCGGCCCAGTACTTC | CASSLGASAQYF
NA | TRBJ2-7 | NA | TRBV7-9 | TGTGCCAGCAGCTTTTTCGGCGAGCAGTACTTC | CASSFFGEQYF
NA | TRBJ2-7 | NA | TRBV6-1 | TGTGCCAGCTCCTCCGGCGAGCAGTACTTC | CASSSGEQYF
NA | TRBJ1-1 | NA | TRBV9 | TGTGCCAGCAGCGTCGGTTGGAACACTGAAGCTTTCTTT | CASSVGWNTEAFF
NA | TRBJ1-1 | NA | TRBV6-5 | TGTGCCAGCAGTTCACTACACCTGAACACTGAAGCTTTCTTT | CASSSLHLNTEAFF
NA | TRBJ2-1 | NA | TRBV2 | TGTGCCAGCGCGGACAATGAGCAGTTCTTC | CASADNEQFF
NA | TRBJ2-5 | TRBD2 | TRBV25-1 | TGTGCCAGCAGTGAAGTGGGAGGGGAATGGGAGACCCAGTACTTC | CASSEVGGEWETQYF
few | TRBJ1-3 | TRBD1 | TRBV18 | TGTGCCAGCTCACCAGACAGGGGTAGCTCTGGAAACACCATATATTTT | CASSPDRGSSGNTIYF
NA | TRBJ2-1 | TRBD1 | TRBV6-5 | TGTGCCAGCAGTTGGTCTAACAGGGGTCCACAGGGTGAGCAGTTCTTC | CASSWSNRGPQGEQFF
NA | TRBJ1-1 | NA | TRBV29-1 | TGCAGCGTCACAGGCCTGAACACTGAAGCTTTCTTT | CSVTGLNTEAFF
NA | TRBJ1-2 | NA | TRBV11-2 | TGTGCCAGCAGCTTAGGCAGGAACTATGGCTACACCTTC | CASSLGRNYGYTF
NA | TRBJ1-1 | NA | TRBV27 | TGTGCCAGCAGTTTATCGATGGCCAGTTACGAAGCTTTCTTT | CASSLSMASYEAFF
NA | TRBJ2-7 | TRBD1 | TRBV18 | TGTGCCAGCACCGGGACAGGGGTCGCCTACGAGCAGTACTTC | CASTGTGVAYEQYF
NA | TRBJ2-7 | TRBD1 | TRBV7-9 | TGTGCCAGCAGCTTATTTCCCGGGACAGGTGGCTACGAGCAGTACTTC | CASSLFPGTGGYEQYF
NA | TRBJ1-1 | NA | TRBV2 | TGTGCCAGCAGTGAGTACAGGGTCTCGTTTGAAGCTTTCTTT | CASSEYRVSFEAFF
few | TRBJ2-1 | TRBD1 | TRBV6-5 | TGTGCCACCTCGCAGGGGGCGACCCCTAATGAGCAGTTCTTC | CATSQGATPNEQFF
NA | TRBJ2-7 | NA | TRBV28 | TGTGCCAGCACCCTCAGCGGGCGCCTCACCTACGAGCAGTACTTC | CASTLSGRLTYEQYF
once | TRBJ2-7 | TRBD1 | TRBV29-1 | TGCAGCGTCCGCACAGGACAGGCCTACGAGCAGTACTTC | CSVRTGQAYEQYF
NA | TRBJ2-5 | TRBD1 | TRBV14 | TGTGCCAGCAGCCAAGATCTTGGGACAGACAAGGGAGAGACCCAGTACTTC | CASSQDLGTDKGETQYF
once | TRBJ2-1 | TRBD2 | TRBV11-3 | TGTGCCAGCAGCGGGACTACTAGCGGGAGTTACAATGAGCAGTTCTTC | CASSGTTSGSYNEQFF
NA | TRBJ1-1 | NA | TRBV19 | TGTGCCAGTAGTTTTACACAGGACACTGAAGCTTTCTTT | CASSFTQDTEAFF
NA | TRBJ2-5 | NA | TRBV19 | TGTGCCAGTAGTATATTTAGTCCCCAGGCCCCGGTCCTGGAGACCCAGTACTTC | CASSIFSPQAPVLETQYF
NA | TRBJ2-5 | TRBD1 | TRBV5-1 | TGCGCCAGCGGTCGGGACAGGGTGGAGGAGACCCAGTACTTC | CASGRDRVEETQYF
NA | TRBJ2-7 | NA | TRBV5-1 | TGCGCCAGCAGCGGACATTTACCACCCTACGAGCAGTACTTC | CASSGHLPPYEQYF
NA | TRBJ1-5 | NA | TRBV5-5 | TGTGCCAGCAGCTTGGCCGGGGAGCGGGGGCAGCCCCAGCATTTT | CASSLAGERGQPQHF
many | TRBJ2-7 | TRBD1 | TRBV7-8 | TGTGCCAGCAGCCCGGCCGGGACAGGGGCCTACGAGCAGTACTTC | CASSPAGTGAYEQYF
many | TRBJ1-2 | NA | TRBV25-1 | TGTGCCAGCAGTGAATCACCGGGGGGCTACACCTTC | CASSESPGGYTF
NA | TRBJ2-3 | NA | TRBV2 | TGTGCCAGCACCCGCGGAGGAGGTATTGAGACAGATACGCAGTATTTT | CASTRGGGIETDTQYF
NA | TRBJ1-2 | NA | TRBV29-1 | TGCAGCGTTGAAGCGTTAGACTATGGCTACACCTTC | CSVEALDYGYTF
NA | TRBJ1-3 | NA | TRBV9 | TGTGCCAGCAGCGTAGCTACGAGGGGGTGGGGAAACACCATATATTTT | CASSVATRGWGNTIYF
NA | TRBJ2-7 | TRBD2 | TRBV27 | TGTGCCAGCAGTTTATCACTAGCGGGAGGGTACGAGCAGTACTTC | CASSLSLAGGYEQYF
NA | TRBJ2-1 | NA | TRBV27 | TGTGCCAGCAGCCCTTACAGGTCGTCTCCTCATGAGCAGTTCTTC | CASSPYRSSPHEQFF
NA | TRBJ2-2 | NA | TRBV11-2 | TGTGCCAGCAGCTTAAGCGACCCCGGGGAGCTGTTTTTT | CASSLSDPGELFF
NA | TRBJ1-2 | TRBD1 | TRBV19 | TGTGCCAGTACAACCCGACAGGGCGGGAACTATGGCTACACCTTC | CASTTRQGGNYGYTF
few | TRBJ2-7 | NA | TRBV7-3 | TGTGCCAGCAGCTTGGGGCGGTCCTACGAGCAGTACTTC | CASSLGRSYEQYF
NA | TRBJ1-5 | TRBD1 | TRBV27 | TGTGCCAGCTCGCACGGGGACAGACTAGGCGGTCAGCCCCAGCATTTT | CASSHGDRLGGQPQHF
NA | TRBJ1-4 | NA | TRBV29-1 | TGCAGCGTAGCTACAGGAGCGACTAATGAAAAACTGTTTTTT | CSVATGATNEKLFF
NA | TRBJ2-7 | NA | TRBV27 | TGTGCCAGCAGTTTATCAGGGGGCGAGCAGTACTTC | CASSLSGGEQYF
once | TRBJ1-3 | TRBD1 | TRBV18 | TGTGCCAGCTCGCGACAGGGGGCGTATCTTAGAAACACCATATATTTT | CASSRQGAYLRNTIYF
NA | TRBJ2-7 | TRBD2 | TRBV2 | TGTGCCAGCAAGGGACTAGCATCTGCGGACGAGCAGTACTTC | CASKGLASADEQYF
NA | TRBJ1-5 | NA | TRBV7-2 | TGTGCCAGCAGCTTAATGGGCCAGGGGCCCCAGCATTTT | CASSLMGQGPQHF
NA | TRBJ2-4 | TRBD1 | TRBV19 | TGTGCCAGTAGCTCCCTCGGGACAGGGAAAAACATTCAGTACTTC | CASSSLGTGKNIQYF
NA | TRBJ2-2 | NA | TRBV6-4 | TGCGCCAGCAGTAGCACAGGAGCGAACACCGGGGAGCTGTTTTTT | CASSSTGANTGELFF
NA | TRBJ1-1 | TRBD1 | TRBV19 | TGTGCCACTGAACCGGACAGGGGCACTGAAGCTTTCTTT | CATEPDRGTEAFF
NA | TRBJ1-2 | TRBD1 | TRBV28 | TGTGCCAGCAGCCCAGTAGGACAGGCCCAAGGGAGTTTGTATGGCTACACCTTC | CASSPVGQAQGSLYGYTF
few | TRBJ2-7 | NA | TRBV20-1 | TGCAGTGCACCTCGCGGCTACGAGCAGTACTTC | CSAPRGYEQYF
NA | TRBJ2-1 | TRBD2 | TRBV12-5 | TGTGCTAGTGGTTGGACCGGGACTAGCGAAAATGAGCAGTTCTTC | CASGWTGTSENEQFF
NA | TRBJ2-7 | NA | TRBV11-2 | TGTGCCAGCAGCTCCGTTTTCAGTGATTCCTACGAGCAGTACTTC | CASSSVFSDSYEQYF
NA | TRBJ1-4 | NA | TRBV27 | TGTGCCAGCAGTTTATCGTCGGACAGCTTTTATGCAGAAAAACTGTTTTTT | CASSLSSDSFYAEKLFF